The 26 T cell receptor beta chains below were found in one sample sequenced in a study of T cells in Graves' hyperthyroidism and ophthalmopathy. Amplification of TCR beta CDR3 regions was performed using RNA transcripts as template. The HTBI primer set was used in a first-round RT-PCR of the TCR CDR3. TCRdb independently ran MiXCR on the multiplex PCR reads; one entry per CDR3 protein. This sample has about 180,000 distinct CDR3 sequences, with 15% to 20% found just once. The sequenced material came from blood. Receptors were obtained from a woman in her forties or fifties with Graves' hyperthyroidism.

This clonotype was seen repeatedly, ten times or more. The V call is TRBV11-2, the J call TRBJ2-3; D uncertain. The V gene's germline CDR1 is SGHAT and CDR2 FQNNGV. V lost 3 bases, J lost 6 bases, and 7 bases lay in between. The CDR3 covers 12 residues. The CDR3 reads CASSFLGDTQYF. In nucleotides, the CDR3 is TGTGCCAGCAGCTTTCTCGGGGATACGCAGTATTTT. The full variable domain, its missing parts supplied by reference TRBV11-2 and TRBJ2-3, is EAGVAQSPRYKIIEKRQSVAFWCNPISGHATLYWYQQILGQGPKLLIQFQNNGVVDDSQLPKDRFSAERLKGVDSTLKIQPAKLEDSAVYLCASSFLGDTQYFGPGTRLTVL.

This clonotype came up many times. J is TRBJ2-2 and V is TRBV6-1, with unresolved D. V lost 6 bases and J 6 bases, leaving 23 bases between the germline ends. Germline CDR1 and CDR2: MNHNS and SASEGT. There are 17 residues in the CDR3. The CDR3 DNA follows: TGTGCCAGCAGCCGAGCTGCTACATGGCCCGGAGCCGGGGAGCTGTTTTTT. It codes for CASSRAATWPGAGELFF.

This clonotype was found many times. CDR3 sequence reads: CSVSQRLTHTEAFF. As DNA, the CDR3 is TGCAGCGTCAGTCAACGACTAACTCACACTGAAGCTTTCTTT. V usage is TRBV29-1 and J usage is TRBJ1-1; D call uncertain. Germline V gene data show CDR1 as SQVTM and CDR2 as ANQGSEA. The CDR3 has 14 amino acids. The germline V and J ends were trimmed by 6 bases and 3 bases, with 17 bases remaining between them.

This clonotype was seen many times. The chain has TRBV6-1 and TRBJ2-7; D gene ambiguous. V lost 8 bases to trimming and J lost 2 bases, with 19 bases between them. Germline V gene sequence: CDR1 MNHNS, CDR2 SASEGT. This CDR3 is built from 15 residues. The CDR3: CASFRWSGAAYEQYF. Written as DNA, the CDR3 is TGTGCCAGCTTCAGATGGTCCGGAGCCGCCTACGAGCAGTACTTC.

The table lists this clonotype with many counts. The CDR3 here is CASSQSGGNYEQYF. The CDR3 coding sequence is TGTGCCAGCTCACAATCAGGGGGCAACTACGAGCAGTACTTC. The genes are TRBV18 and TRBJ2-7, with 8 bases fitting TRBD1. The CDR3 is 14 residues long. Unmatched junction bases numbered 5, after V lost 4 bases and J lost 3 bases. The germline V gene encodes CDR1 KGHSH and CDR2 LQKENI.

Ten or more counts support this clonotype. V and J are TRBV11-2 and TRBJ2-7; tentatively, D is TRBD1 (6 bases). The CDR3 runs to 14 residues. Per germline, CDR1 SGHAT and CDR2 FQNNGV. V was pared by 5 bases and J by 3 bases, with 14 bases between. The CDR3 nucleotides are TGTGCCAGCAGCCCGGACAGAGCGTTCTACGAGCAGTACTTC. This gives the protein CASSPDRAFYEQYF.

This clonotype was seen a few times. The rearrangement joins TRBV4-1 to TRBJ1-2, with 7 positions matching TRBD1. V lost 1 base and J lost 8; bases outside the gene matches: 7. The CDR3 sequence is 14 residues long. The germline V gene encodes CDR1 MGHRA and CDR2 YSYEKL. The CDR3 loop is CASSQGDRVGGYTF. The CDR3 DNA is TGCGCCAGCAGCCAAGGAGACAGGGTAGGAGGCTACACCTTC.

The sample holds many counts of this clonotype. The rearrangement joins TRBV11-2 to TRBJ2-7; D gene ambiguous. V was pared by 1 base and J by 4 bases, with 11 bases between. Per the germline V gene, CDR1 is SGHAT and CDR2 is FQNNGV. CDR3 length: 14 amino acids. The CDR3 sequence: CASSLGAGYYEQYF. As DNA, the CDR3 is TGTGCCAGCAGCTTAGGAGCAGGTTATTACGAGCAGTACTTC.

This chain connects TRBV5-1 to TRBJ2-1, with no clear D. Between the trimmed V and J ends, which lost 3 bases and 4 bases, there was a span of 11 bases. Germline V CDR1 and CDR2: SGHRS, YFSETQ. This CDR3 comprises 14 residues. The CDR3 DNA reads as TGCGCCAGCAGCTCCGACGACGTTTACAATGAGCAGTTCTTC. Translated: CASSSDDVYNEQFF.

This clonotype has just a few counts. A much larger clone differs from this one at a single base, so this may be a read error. The chain has TRBV3-1 and TRBJ2-3, with D uncertain. The germline V gene encodes CDR1 LGHDT and CDR2 YNNKEL (reference sequence). V dropped 0 bases and J dropped 4 bases, with 20 bases sitting between them. The CDR3 length is 18 residues. The CDR3 loop is CASSQDQLRTPGADTQYF. CDR3 sequence (DNA): TGTGCCAGCAGCCAAGATCAGCTAAGGACCCCTGGCGCAGATACGCAGTATTTT.

Comments on this clonotype: One base away lies a much larger clone, so this may be a sequencing read error. This sequence joins TRBV10-2 and TRBJ2-5; 7 nucleotides align to TRBD1. The CDR3 runs 15 residues. CDR1 and CDR2 from the germline V gene are WSHSY and SAAADI. The CDR3 loop reads CAGSETGKAQETQYF. Written as DNA, the CDR3 is TGCGCCGGCAGTGAGACAGGGAAGGCTCAAGAGACCCAGTACTTC.

In this sample, this clonotype turned up many times. The rearrangement links TRBV6-1 to TRBJ2-1; a weak D match, TRBD1 (6 bases). V dropped 6 bases and J dropped 5 bases, with 11 bases sitting between them. Germline CDR1 reads MNHNS; CDR2 reads SASEGT. This CDR3 comprises 13 residues. The CDR3 here is CASSRTENNEQFF. The CDR3 nucleotides are TGTGCCAGCAGCCGGACAGAGAACAATGAGCAGTTCTTC.

The chain is built from TRBV7-9 and TRBJ1-1; 11 nucleotides line up with TRBD1. The CDR3 is 17 amino acids. Germline V lookup: CDR1 SEHNR, CDR2 FQNEAQ (reference sequence). Unmatched junction bases numbered 7, after V lost 3 bases and J lost 1 base. DNA of the CDR3: TGTGCCAGCAGCTTCCGGACAGGGGGCCTTCAGAACACTGAAGCTTTCTTT. It translates to CASSFRTGGLQNTEAFF.

This clonotype was picked up a small number of times. The chain links TRBV6-6 to TRBJ1-5, with 10 bases aligning to TRBD1. Unmatched junction bases numbered 11, after V lost 2 bases and J lost 4 bases. Per the germline V gene, CDR1 is MNHNY and CDR2 is SVGAGI (reference sequence). The CDR3 has 18 residues. The chain's CDR3 is CASSYVPGQGLRNQPQHF. The CDR3 bases are TGTGCCAGCAGTTACGTCCCGGGACAGGGGCTAAGGAATCAGCCCCAGCATTTT.

The chain is built from TRBV3-1 and TRBJ2-1; possibly TRBD2 for D (5 bases). V lost 4 bases and J lost 4, with 14 bases in between. Germline V gene sequence: CDR1 LGHDT, CDR2 YNNKEL (reference sequence). This CDR3 has 15 residues. Here the CDR3 DNA reads TGTGCCAGCAGCCCGGACTCTACTTCGTACAATGAGCAGTTCTTC. The encoded protein is CASSPDSTSYNEQFF.

This clonotype was picked up many times. This rearrangement joins TRBV7-9 to TRBJ2-3; tentatively, D is TRBD1 (6 bases). The CDR3 totals 12 residues. V dropped 6 bases and J dropped 8 bases, with 12 bases sitting between them. The germline CDR1 and CDR2 sequences are SEHNR and FQNEAQ (reference sequence). The CDR3 DNA follows: TGTGCCAGCAGTGGTTTACAGGGTACGCAGTATTTT. Protein sequence: CASSGLQGTQYF.

This clonotype occurred many times. This chain links TRBV7-3 with TRBJ2-1, with 10 bases fitting TRBD2. Germline trimming cut 5 bases from V and 7 bases from J; bases unmatched to any gene: 11. The germline V gene encodes CDR1 SGHTA and CDR2 FQGTGA. The CDR3 loop spans 16 amino acids. The CDR3 DNA reads TGTGCCAGCAGCCCAGGGGGAGCGGGGGGGCCGAATGAGCAGTTCTTC. Translation: CASSPGGAGGPNEQFF.

At least ten counts were recorded for this clonotype. The V and J genes are TRBV7-9 and TRBJ1-2; D gene unclear. Germline V gene data show CDR1 as SEHNR and CDR2 as FQNEAQ (reference sequence). The CDR3 contains 14 residues. V lost 1 base and J lost 5, with 11 bases in between. The CDR3 loop is CASSLESEWYGYTF. DNA for the CDR3: TGTGCCAGCAGCTTAGAGTCGGAGTGGTATGGCTACACCTTC.

This clonotype showed up many times. This rearrangement joins TRBV5-6 to TRBJ2-7; 7 nucleotides agree with TRBD2. This CDR3 region has 14 residues. CDR1 is SGHDT and CDR2 is YYEEEE in the germline V gene. J lost 3 bases, V lost 0 bases, and 3 bases had no gene match. CDR3 DNA sequence: TGTGCCAGCAGCTTGGGAGGGAGGGTCTACGAGCAGTACTTC. This translates into CASSLGGRVYEQYF. The full variable domain, its missing parts supplied by reference TRBV5-6 and TRBJ2-7, is DAGVTQSPTHLIKTRGQQVTLRCSPKSGHDTVSWYQQALGQGPQFIFQYYEEEERQRGNFPDRFSGHQFPNYSSELNVNALLLGDSALYLCASSLGGRVYEQYFGPGTRLTVT.

There are many counts of this clonotype. This chain joins TRBV5-1 and TRBJ2-7; no firm D call. CDR1 is SGHRS and CDR2 is YFSETQ in the germline V gene. V lost 4 bases and J lost 5, with 13 bases in between. The CDR3 length is 13 residues. This CDR3 is CASSPMGFNEQYF. For the CDR3, the DNA is TGCGCCAGCAGCCCGATGGGATTCAACGAGCAGTACTTC.

As to this clonotype: A read error is possible here, since a much larger clone lies one base away. This chain uses TRBV24-1 with TRBJ2-1; 8 bases fit TRBD2. J lost 9 bases, V lost 10 bases, and 4 bases had no gene match. This CDR3 is built from 11 residues. The germline gives CDR1 KGHDR, CDR2 SFDVKD. The CDR3 reads CATSGTSEQFF. The CDR3 DNA reads as TGTGCCACTAGCGGGACGAGTGAGCAGTTCTTC.

The V call is TRBV6-1, the J call TRBJ1-4, with D perhaps matching TRBD1 (5 bases). The CDR3 consists of 12 residues. Trimming pared 3 bases from V and 10 bases from J, leaving 9 bases between. Germline assignment: CDR1 MNHNS and CDR2 SASEGT. CDR3 sequence (DNA): TGTGCCAGCAGTGAGGGGACGCGAAAACTGTTTTTT. Translating it yields CASSEGTRKLFF.

The chain has TRBV19 and TRBJ2-2, with D maybe TRBD1 (6 bases). The CDR3 is made up of 14 amino acids. Trimming took off 8 bases at V and 1 base at J, with 11 bases between the two ends. Germline CDR1 is LNHDA and CDR2 is SQIVND (reference sequence). The chain's CDR3 is CASHIGGNTGELFF. Written as DNA, the CDR3 is TGTGCCAGTCATATAGGGGGGAACACCGGGGAGCTGTTTTTT.

This clonotype came up many times. V gene TRBV27 combines with J gene TRBJ2-1; TRBD1 aligns across 8 bases. The CDR3 contains 15 residues. CDR1 and CDR2 from the germline V gene are MNHEY and SMNVEV (reference sequence). After removal of 8 bases from V and 10 bases from J, the junction contained 16 bases not matched to a gene. CDR3: CASCREDRALEEQFF. The CDR3 DNA reads as TGTGCCAGCTGCCGCGAGGACAGGGCTTTAGAAGAGCAGTTCTTC.

The chain recombines TRBV28 with TRBJ2-7; TRBD1 matches 9 bases. From germline, CDR1 is MDHEN and CDR2 SYDVKM. V lost 5 bases, J lost 1 base, and 6 bases stayed unmatched. There are 15 residues in the CDR3. The CDR3 DNA reads as TGTGCCAGCAGTATCCCGGGACAGGGTTCCTACGAGCAGTACTTC. This gives the protein CASSIPGQGSYEQYF.

This clonotype has ten or more counts. The V call is TRBV5-8, the J call TRBJ1-4; weak D call: TRBD1 (5 bases). CDR3 length equals 14 residues. CDR1 is SGHTS and CDR2 is YDEGEE in the germline V gene. V shed 5 bases and J shed 4 bases, with 12 bases lying between them. CDR3 DNA sequence: TGTGCCAGCAGGACCGGGACGGGTAATGAAAAACTGTTTTTT. This codes for CASRTGTGNEKLFF.